The 4 T cell receptor beta chains given below trace back to one sample, sequenced in a study of cytomegalovirus exposure and HLA in healthy donors. This PCR relied on a set of 60 Vbeta primers and 13 Jbeta primers. Sequenced by immunoSEQ multiplex PCR; TCRdb stores in-frame clones only, minus some. The sample shows some 130,000 clones, about 75% of them seen only once. The material sequenced was PBMCs. These receptors were obtained from a man younger than 45 in good health and CMV-seronegative.

The rearrangement links TRBV21-1 to TRBJ2-7; TRBD2 reflects the table's D call only, with no check against the DNA. TRBV21-1 is annotated as a pseudogene. This CDR3 contains 17 residues. The CDR3 DNA is TGTGCCAGCAGCAAAGCGCGGCGGGCGGAAAGCTCCTACGAGCAGTACTTC. It specifies CASSKARRAESSYEQYF.

CDR3 bases: TGTGCCAGCAGTGCCGTTGGGGGGGCGGGGGAGCAGTACTTC. Its protein is CASSAVGGAGEQYF. The J gene is TRBJ2-7, the V gene TRBV6-1, with D perhaps matching TRBD2 (7 bases). This CDR3 region has 14 residues. Germline assignment: CDR1 MNHNS and CDR2 SASEGT. V was cut by 4 bases and J by 7 bases, with 17 bases left in between.

The chain is built from TRBV18 and TRBJ1-4; TRBD1 aligns across 7 bases. The germline gives CDR1 KGHSH, CDR2 LQKENI. This CDR3 region has 14 residues. Trimming removed 3 bases from V and 7 bases from J; junction bases left unmatched: 5. The CDR3, as DNA: TGTGCCAGCTCACCTACAGGGGACCCTGAAAAACTGTTTTTT. It codes for CASSPTGDPEKLFF.

This chain connects TRBV5-1 to TRBJ2-5; TRBD1 might be the D (5 bases). The V and J ends lost 4 bases and 1 base respectively, with 8 bases between them. CDR1 SGHRS and CDR2 YFSETQ come from the germline V gene. This CDR3 has 13 residues. CDR3 loop: CASSPGLQETQYF. The CDR3 DNA sequence: TGCGCCAGCAGCCCAGGGCTCCAAGAGACCCAGTACTTC.